The clone carrying this T cell receptor beta chain has at least ten counts. Antigen specificity is unknown. The data were taken from a study of T cells in Graves' hyperthyroidism and ophthalmopathy. Study outcomes and limitations: Most clonotypes that expanded in the thyroid above 0.001 also showed up in blood.

Ophthalmopathy in the patients scored at least 3 on Clinical Activity Score and at least 4 on NOSPECS grade, lasting under 3 months. Based on clinical symptoms, serum thyroxine and TRAb, thyroid ultrasound and orbital computed tomography, diagnoses were reached. This CDR3 has 16 residues. Germline V gene data show CDR1 as SNHLY and CDR2 as FYNNEI. With 8 bases clipped from V and 5 bases from J, the junction kept 15 bases outside the gene matches. RNA transcripts yielded amplified TCR beta CDR3 regions. HTBI primers were used for first-round RT-PCR of the TCR CDR3. TCRdb itself ran the multiplex PCR reads through MiXCR, one entry per CDR3 protein. The sample consists of about 610,000 distinct CDR3 sequences, under 15% of them appearing once.

The source material was blood. The origin of this receptor is a woman aged 40 to 50 with Graves' ophthalmopathy. V and J are TRBV2 and TRBJ2-7; 10 positions match TRBD1. The CDR3 protein is CASQQIGTGVWDEQYF. CDR3 nucleotides: TGTGCCAGCCAACAGATCGGGACAGGGGTTTGGGACGAGCAGTACTTC.